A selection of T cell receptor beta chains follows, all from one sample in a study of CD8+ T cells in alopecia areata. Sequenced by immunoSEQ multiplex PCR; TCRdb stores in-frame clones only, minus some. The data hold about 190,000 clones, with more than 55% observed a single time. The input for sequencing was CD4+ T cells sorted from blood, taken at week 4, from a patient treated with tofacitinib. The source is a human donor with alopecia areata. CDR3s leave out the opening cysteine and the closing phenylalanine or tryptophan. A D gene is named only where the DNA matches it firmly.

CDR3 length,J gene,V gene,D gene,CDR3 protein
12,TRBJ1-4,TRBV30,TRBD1,AWSVFLGQRELF
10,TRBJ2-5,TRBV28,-,ASSLLKETQY
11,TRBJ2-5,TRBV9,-,ASSVEEGETQY
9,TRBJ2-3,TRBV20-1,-,SAEGGNTQY
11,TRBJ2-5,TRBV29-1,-,SVEGSGSETQY
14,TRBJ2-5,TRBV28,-,ASSTLLAPLEETQY
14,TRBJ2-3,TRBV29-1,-,SVEGGPGWGTDTQY
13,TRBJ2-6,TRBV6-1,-,ASSSGLVGANVLT
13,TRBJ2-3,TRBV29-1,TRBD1,SVRQGVPSTDTQY
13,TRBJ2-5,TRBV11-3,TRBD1,ASSSRDRGEETQY
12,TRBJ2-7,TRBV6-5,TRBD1,ASSYRTGADEQY
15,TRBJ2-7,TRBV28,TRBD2,ARAVSSGGSGAYEQY
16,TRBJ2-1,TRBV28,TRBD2,ASGGATSGSLLWNEQF
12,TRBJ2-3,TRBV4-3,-,ASSQGGVTDTQY
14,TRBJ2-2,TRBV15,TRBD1,ATSRGGTAITGELF
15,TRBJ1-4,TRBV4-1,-,ASSQAPWGRRGEKLF
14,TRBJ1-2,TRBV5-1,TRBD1,ASSLAPGQGSDGYT
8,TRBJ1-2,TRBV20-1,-,SASGDGYT
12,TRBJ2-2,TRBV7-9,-,ASSSAGQPGELF
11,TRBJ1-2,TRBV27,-,ASSLERHYGYT
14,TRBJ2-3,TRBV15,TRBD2,ATSGRTSGSRDTQY
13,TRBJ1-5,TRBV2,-,ASSEWSSTNQPQH
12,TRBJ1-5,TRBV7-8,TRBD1,ASSVQGIRQPQH
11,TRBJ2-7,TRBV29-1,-,SVLEGAAYEQY
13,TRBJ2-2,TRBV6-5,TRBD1,ASSPQGANTGELF
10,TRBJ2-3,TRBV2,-,ASREAEDTQY
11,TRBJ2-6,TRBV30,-,AWSDAGANVLT
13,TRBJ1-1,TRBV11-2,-,ASSLGVGSNTEAF
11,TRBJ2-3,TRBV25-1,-,ASGGTSTDTQY
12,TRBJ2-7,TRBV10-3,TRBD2,AISRTSGTYEQY
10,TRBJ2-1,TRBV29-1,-,SVEELGQNVF
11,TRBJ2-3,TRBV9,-,ASSVGATDTQY
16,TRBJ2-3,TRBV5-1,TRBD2,ASSLGLAGGPAVRTQY
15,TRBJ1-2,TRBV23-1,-,ASSQSKRQGPHYGYT
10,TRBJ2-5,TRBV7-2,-,ASSLSGETQY
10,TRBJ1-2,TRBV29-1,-,SVVRWGYGYT
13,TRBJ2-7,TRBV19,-,ASSIGASVSYEQY
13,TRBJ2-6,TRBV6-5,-,ASGARLGGANVLT
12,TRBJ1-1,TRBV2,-,ASSDTRGNTEAF
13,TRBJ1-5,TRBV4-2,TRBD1,ASSQGTGNYQPQH